Following are 12 T cell receptor beta chains from one sample sequenced in a study of shared clonotypes between healthy human individuals. The table came from immunoSEQ multiplex PCR; TCRdb's copy has only in-frame clones and leaves some out. The sample has 2 million to 3 million clones; under 95% are singletons. Sequencing used naive CD4+ T cells from PBMCs. The subset: CD45RA+ positively selected. The receptor source for this set is a man younger than 35 in good health. Some clones in this sample may be carry-over from other donors' samples.

The chain combines TRBV4-2 with TRBJ2-5; D perhaps matches TRBD2 (6 bases). The J call may be mistaken, given a closer DNA end match to TRBJ2-7. The CDR3 loop spans 14 amino acids. CDR1 and CDR2 from the germline V gene are LGHNA and YNFKEQ. CDR3 region: CASSPGGGTYEQYF. As DNA, the CDR3 is TGTGCCAGCAGCCCTGGGGGAGGAACCTACGAGCAGTACTTC.

V is TRBV14 and J is TRBJ2-1; TRBD2 agrees at 9 bases. The CDR3 is 16 amino acids. Germline loops: CDR1 SGHDN, CDR2 FVKESK. J was trimmed by 0 bases and V by 4 bases; bases with no gene match: 4. The CDR3 is CASSPSGASSYNEQFF. CDR3 nucleotides: TGTGCCAGCAGCCCTAGCGGGGCAAGCTCCTACAATGAGCAGTTCTTC. Looking up the rest from reference TRBV14 and TRBJ2-1 gives the full variable domain: EAGVTQFPSHSVIEKGQTVTLRCDPISGHDNLYWYRRVMGKEIKFLLHFVKESKQDESGMPNNRFLAERTGGTYSTLKVQPAELEDSGVYFCASSPSGASSYNEQFFGPGTRLTVL.

The chain has TRBV6-1 and TRBJ1-3; D unclear. CDR1 is MNHNS, CDR2 SASEGT, per germline. V was clipped by 3 bases and J by 4 bases, with 7 bases between them. This CDR3 region has 13 residues. CDR3 DNA sequence: TGTGCCAGCAGTGAGAGCTGGGGAAACACCATATATTTT. It translates to CASSESWGNTIYF.

This chain uses TRBV6-5 with TRBJ1-1, with unresolved D. The CDR3 is 11 amino acids. The V and J ends lost 5 bases and 8 bases respectively, with 9 bases between them. Germline V gene sequence: CDR1 MNHEY, CDR2 SVGAGI. This CDR3 reads CASSQKGEAFF. The CDR3 DNA follows: TGTGCCAGCAGTCAAAAGGGCGAAGCTTTCTTT.

The CDR3 protein is CASSLWWDREGSTDTQYF. CDR3 nucleotide sequence: TGTGCCAGCAGTTTATGGTGGGACAGGGAAGGATCTACAGATACGCAGTATTTT. The genes are TRBV28 and TRBJ2-3; 9 positions match TRBD1. CDR3 length: 18 residues. CDR1 MDHEN and CDR2 SYDVKM come from the germline V gene. The V and J ends lost 0 bases and 3 bases, in that order; junction bases with no gene match: 10.

The V call is TRBV19, the J call TRBJ2-5, with D hard to call. V was shortened by 5 bases and J by 2 bases, with 12 bases between the two germline ends. The length of the CDR3 is 14 residues. Germline V lookup: CDR1 LNHDA, CDR2 SQIVND (reference sequence). For the CDR3, the DNA is TGTGCCAGTAGTCCAGGATACATTCAAGAGACCCAGTACTTC. Its translation: CASSPGYIQETQYF.

The V call is TRBV29-1, the J call TRBJ2-3; 8 bases align to TRBD2. The V and J ends lost 3 bases and 5 bases, in that order; junction bases with no gene match: 16. CDR3 length: 17 residues. Germline CDR1 reads SQVTM; CDR2 reads ANQGSEA. The CDR3 sequence: CSVEGGLSGRARDTQYF. DNA for the CDR3: TGCAGCGTTGAGGGGGGCTTGTCCGGGAGGGCCAGAGATACGCAGTATTTT.

The rearrangement joins TRBV5-1 to TRBJ1-6; the match to TRBD1 covers 7 bases. This CDR3 has 14 residues. With 4 bases clipped from V and 8 bases from J, the junction kept 6 bases outside the gene matches. CDR1 is SGHRS and CDR2 is YFSETQ in the germline V gene. The CDR3 sequence: CASSLNRGDSPLHF. The CDR3 DNA reads TGCGCCAGCAGCCTAAACAGGGGTGATTCACCCCTCCACTTT.

The chain links TRBV28 to TRBJ2-7; TRBD1 agrees at 12 bases. Germline V CDR1 and CDR2: MDHEN, SYDVKM. Trimming removed 8 bases from V and 1 base from J; junction bases left unmatched: 3. The CDR3 loop spans 14 amino acids. As DNA, the CDR3 is TGTGCCAGCCGGGACAGGGGGCAATCCTACGAGCAGTACTTC. Residues: CASRDRGQSYEQYF. The entire variable domain, with the rest obtained from reference TRBV28 and TRBJ2-7, is as follows: DVKVTQSSRYLVKRTGEKVFLECVQDMDHENMFWYRQDPGLGLRLIYFSYDVKMKEKGDIPEGYSVSREKKERFSLILESASTNQTSMYLCASRDRGQSYEQYFGPGTRLTVT.

The chain joins TRBV6-5 to TRBJ1-1, with no clear D. Trimming left V 4 bases short and J 1 base short, with 13 bases between. Germline CDR1 MNHEY, CDR2 SVGAGI. This CDR3 is built from 15 residues. The CDR3 coding sequence is TGTGCCAGCAGTTCAAGCAGGACCTCGAACACTGAAGCTTTCTTT. Translating it yields CASSSSRTSNTEAFF.

V gene TRBV5-1 combines with J gene TRBJ2-7; D unresolved. CDR3 length: 15 amino acids. Trimming stripped 0 bases from V and 5 bases from J, with 15 bases between. Germline V gives CDR1 SGHRS, CDR2 YFSETQ. CDR3 sequence reads: CASSLVAPRVDEQYF. The CDR3 DNA follows: TGCGCCAGCAGCTTGGTCGCACCAAGGGTCGACGAGCAGTACTTC.

The chain has TRBV5-4 and TRBJ2-1; 8 nucleotides match TRBD2. The CDR3 extends over 19 amino acids. Per the germline V gene, CDR1 is SGHNT and CDR2 is YYREEE (reference sequence). With 4 bases clipped from V and 0 bases from J, the junction kept 15 bases outside the gene matches. CDR3 protein: CASSPRTSSLGNSYNEQFF. The CDR3 DNA reads as TGTGCCAGCAGCCCCAGGACTAGCTCCCTCGGGAACTCCTACAATGAGCAGTTCTTC.